The sequence of this T cell receptor (beta chain) was determined in a study of blood T cell repertoires in COVID-19. The wider study: Both acute and convalescent COVID-19 samples were obtained from the United States, Italy and Spain. The analysed material was cDNA or gDNA that came from T cells, B-cell-depleted T cells, or PBMCs.

V was cut by 6 bases and J by 5 bases, with 16 bases left in between. This CDR3 spans 15 amino acids. Germline V lookup: CDR1 MDHEN, CDR2 SYDVKM. Under the authors' procedure: The authors estimated nucleated cell counts from reference gene primer amplification. Sequenced by immunoSEQ multiplex PCR; TCRdb stores in-frame clones only, minus some. Clone size and the V and J calls come from that table; the DNA yielded D and trimming. The sample has tens of thousands of clones; 82% are singletons. The TCR originated in a human donor in a cohort sampled during active COVID-19. Sequenced material: peripheral blood. The J gene is TRBJ2-2, the V gene TRBV28; D may be TRBD1 (7 bases). The chain's CDR3 is CASSPAGGGTGELFF. As DNA, the CDR3 is TGTGCCAGCAGCCCAGCAGGGGGAGGTACCGGGGAGCTGTTTTTT.